These 23 T cell receptor beta chains were all obtained from the same sample, sequenced in a study of T cell clones after liver transplantation. Libraries were prepared by immunoSEQ multiplex PCR; TCRdb keeps only in-frame clonotypes and omits some of them. The sample includes several thousand clones, approximately 80% of them seen just once. The sample consisted of CD8+ T cells from blood, taken around 42 months after liver transplant. These receptors all come from a human patient who received a liver transplant. Some T cells may originate from the graft donor.

This chain connects TRBV11-2 to TRBJ1-1; D uncertain. Germline V gene sequence: CDR1 SGHAT, CDR2 FQNNGV. The V end lost 0 bases, the J end lost 2 bases, and 10 bases lay between the germline ends. The CDR3 has 15 residues. The CDR3 spells CASSLDPFGNTEAFF. Written as DNA, the CDR3 is TGTGCCAGCAGCTTAGATCCCTTCGGAAACACTGAAGCTTTCTTT.

The chain links TRBV7-9 to TRBJ2-5; 10 nucleotides line up with TRBD1. V trimming: 5 bases; J trimming: 1 base; junction bases outside the gene matches: 4. This CDR3 has 15 residues. CDR1 SEHNR and CDR2 FQNEAQ come from the germline V gene (reference sequence). CDR3 coding DNA: TGTGCCAGCAGCCCTCGGGACAGGGGCCAAGAGACCCAGTACTTC. Its translation is CASSPRDRGQETQYF.

The chain has TRBV6-1 and TRBJ2-7; weak D call: TRBD2 (6 bases). This CDR3 comprises 15 residues. Looked up from germline, CDR1 is MNHNS and CDR2 is SASEGT. Trimming removed 1 base at V and 2 bases at J, with 12 bases between. CDR3 nucleotides: TGTGCCAGCAGTGAAGAGGAGGGGTCAACCTACGAGCAGTACTTC. Protein: CASSEEEGSTYEQYF.

The chain combines TRBV4-3 with TRBJ2-3, with D unresolved. The CDR3 has 14 amino acids. Germline lookup yields CDR1 LGHNA and CDR2 YSLEER. Trimming cost V 1 base and J 1 base, with 6 bases left between them. The CDR3 sequence is CASSQGLGTDTQYF. The CDR3 coding sequence is TGCGCCAGCAGCCAAGGCCTCGGCACAGATACGCAGTATTTT.

The V gene is TRBV25-1, the J gene TRBJ2-7; possibly TRBD1 for D (5 bases). There are 14 residues in the CDR3. The germline V gene encodes CDR1 MGHDK and CDR2 SYGVNS. V was pared by 4 bases and J by 3 bases, with 13 bases between. The CDR3 is CASSVQGWDYEQYF. The CDR3 region has the DNA TGTGCCAGCAGTGTCCAGGGATGGGACTACGAGCAGTACTTC.

The chain has TRBV10-3 and TRBJ2-7; TRBD2 aligns across 8 bases. From germline, CDR1 is ENHRY and CDR2 SYGVKD. The CDR3 length is 14 residues. V trimming: 9 bases; J trimming: 2 bases; junction bases outside the gene matches: 9. The CDR3 nucleotides are TGTGCCATGGGGCGGAGCGGGAGCGCCTACGAGCAGTACTTC. Its protein is CAMGRSGSAYEQYF.

CDR3 DNA sequence: TGTGCCAGCAGCTTGTGGGCCGAGGGAGATTTGGACGAGCAGTACTTC. Its protein product is CASSLWAEGDLDEQYF. The rearrangement uses TRBV5-6 and TRBJ2-7, with a tentative D call TRBD2 (5 bases). This CDR3 is built from 16 residues. V lost 1 base and J lost 5, with 19 bases in between. The germline CDR1 and CDR2 sequences are SGHDT and YYEEEE.

The CDR3 DNA reads TGTGCCAGCAGCTTAACTAGCGGGAGAACAGATACGCAGTATTTT. Its translation: CASSLTSGRTDTQYF. This chain uses TRBV7-3 with TRBJ2-3, with 9 bases matching TRBD2. The V segment lost 0 bases and the J segment 3 bases; nucleotides outside the gene matches: 1. CDR1 SGHTA and CDR2 FQGTGA come from the germline V gene. This CDR3 region has 15 residues.

The chain employs TRBV7-9 and TRBJ2-3; TRBD2 aligns across 12 bases. Losses at the gene ends were 5 bases for V and 0 bases for J; bases not matched to a gene: 9. Looked up from germline, CDR1 is SEHNR and CDR2 is FQNEAQ (reference sequence). The CDR3 has 18 amino acids. Here the CDR3 DNA reads TGTGCCAGCAGCCCGTGGACTAGCGGGAACCCTAGCACAGATACGCAGTATTTT. Translated: CASSPWTSGNPSTDTQYF.

This clone was detected a few times. CDR3 protein: CASSRTPRGQGAGNTIYF. CDR3 sequence (DNA): TGTGCCAGCAGCCGAACACCCCGGGGACAAGGGGCTGGAAACACCATATATTTT. The rearrangement joins TRBV7-8 to TRBJ1-3, with D possibly being TRBD1 (6 bases). Trimming removed 5 bases at V and 2 bases at J, with 22 bases between. Germline V CDR1 and CDR2: SGHVS, FQNEAQ. This CDR3 is built from 18 residues.

This chain connects TRBV19 to TRBJ1-1; possibly TRBD1 for D (5 bases). Germline V CDR1 and CDR2: LNHDA, SQIVND (reference sequence). V was shortened by 3 bases and J by 7 bases, with 15 bases between the two germline ends. This CDR3 is 14 amino acids long. DNA of the CDR3: TGTGCCAGTAGTATCGGACTTGGGGCCTATGAAGCTTTCTTT. This codes for CASSIGLGAYEAFF. The full variable domain, its missing parts supplied by reference TRBV19 and TRBJ1-1, is DGGITQSPKYLFRKEGQNVTLSCEQNLNHDAMYWYRQDPGQGLRLIYYSQIVNDFQKGDIAEGYSVSREKKESFPLTVTSAQKNPTAFYLCASSIGLGAYEAFFGQGTRLTVV.

As regards this clone: Germline is not matched at one junction end, which may reflect a read error. The genes are TRBV7-9 and TRBJ2-1; 8 nucleotides match TRBD2. The CDR3 runs to 17 residues. Per the germline V gene, CDR1 is SEHNR and CDR2 is FQNEAQ (reference sequence). The DNA of the CDR3 is TGCGCCAGCAGCCACATTGCCAGAGCGGGAGCTAGAGATGAGCAGTTCTTC. Translated: CASSHIARAGARDEQFF.

This chain uses TRBV9 with TRBJ2-5; D may be TRBD1 or TRBD2 (5 bases each). Trimming stripped 1 base from V and 5 bases from J, with 9 bases between. The germline V gene encodes CDR1 SGDLS and CDR2 YYNGEE. The CDR3 contains 13 residues. The CDR3 loop reads CASSVNWGETQYF. Written as DNA, the CDR3 is TGTGCCAGCAGCGTAAATTGGGGGGAGACCCAGTACTTC.

The rearrangement links TRBV19 to TRBJ1-5; possible D gene TRBD1, 6 bases. The CDR3 extends over 15 amino acids. The V and J ends lost 5 bases and 2 bases respectively, with 13 bases between them. CDR1 and CDR2 from the germline V gene are LNHDA and SQIVND (reference sequence). This CDR3 is CASSLNREGNQPQHF. For the CDR3, the DNA is TGTGCCAGTAGTTTAAACAGGGAGGGCAATCAGCCCCAGCATTTT.

The V gene is TRBV29-1, the J gene TRBJ2-7; tentatively, D is TRBD1 (6 bases). Trimming removed 0 bases from V and 0 bases from J, with 12 bases in between. CDR1 is SQVTM and CDR2 is ANQGSEA in the germline V gene. The CDR3 consists of 15 residues. This chain's CDR3 is CSVEDKGGTSYEQYF. CDR3 in DNA: TGCAGCGTTGAAGATAAAGGGGGAACCTCCTACGAGCAGTACTTC.

The rearrangement joins TRBV14 to TRBJ2-3, with TRBD2 matching 11 bases. J gave up 2 bases and V 1 base, and 8 bases lay outside the gene matches. CDR1 and CDR2 (germline): SGHDN, FVKESK. This CDR3 region has 18 residues. The CDR3 DNA is TGTGCCAGCAGCCAAGTTTCACTAGCGGGAGCGGACACAGATACGCAGTATTTT. Translating it yields CASSQVSLAGADTDTQYF.

DNA of the CDR3: TGTGCCATCAGTGAGAGACTAGCGGGGACCCCCTACGAGCAGTACTTC. Amino acid sequence: CAISERLAGTPYEQYF. The chain carries TRBV10-3 and TRBJ2-7; 11 bases are shared with TRBD2. Germline V gene lookup returns CDR1 ENHRY and CDR2 SYGVKD. CDR3 length equals 16 residues. The trim removed 2 bases at V and 2 bases at J, leaving 5 bases unmatched.

In its sample, this clone was seen once. This chain links TRBV6-1 with TRBJ1-5, with 8 positions matching TRBD1. The CDR3 spans 16 residues. Germline V gives CDR1 MNHNS, CDR2 SASEGT. The V segment lost 0 bases and the J segment 2 bases; nucleotides outside the gene matches: 3. The CDR3: CASSEAPGQGNQPQHF. The CDR3 nucleotides are TGTGCCAGCAGTGAAGCCCCGGGACAGGGCAATCAGCCCCAGCATTTT.

This rearrangement joins TRBV30 to TRBJ2-1, with 8 bases matching TRBD2. Germline V CDR1 and CDR2: GTSNPN, SVGIG (reference sequence). The CDR3 runs to 13 residues. CDR3 coding DNA: TGTGTCTTAGACGGGGGGGACTACAATGAGCAGTTCTTC. Protein: CVLDGGDYNEQFF.

The rearrangement uses TRBV7-9 and TRBJ2-7; D unclear. This CDR3 has 15 residues. V lost 4 bases and J lost 4, with 17 bases in between. CDR1 is SEHNR and CDR2 is FQNEAQ in the germline V gene (reference sequence). The CDR3 region has the DNA TGTGCCAGCAGCTCCTCATTATCCGACGGATACGAGCAGTACTTC. Residues: CASSSSLSDGYEQYF. The full variable domain, its missing parts supplied by reference TRBV7-9 and TRBJ2-7, is DTGVSQNPRHKITKRGQNVTFRCDPISEHNRLYWYRQTLGQGPEFLTYFQNEAQLEKSRLLSDRFSAERPKGSFSTLEIQRTEQGDSAMYLCASSSSLSDGYEQYFGPGTRLTVT.

The chain uses TRBV18 and TRBJ1-4; D ambiguous. V lost 2 bases, J lost 4 bases, and 8 bases lay in between. The germline CDR1 and CDR2 sequences are KGHSH and LQKENI. The CDR3 runs 14 residues. The CDR3 loop reads CASSPYGSNEKLFF. The CDR3 region has the DNA TGTGCCAGCTCACCATACGGGAGTAATGAAAAACTGTTTTTT.

Concerning this clone: An end of the junction does not agree with germline; a read error may underlie this. This sequence joins TRBV5-1 and TRBJ1-3; D is uncertain. The germline CDR1 and CDR2 sequences are SGHRS and YFSETQ. The CDR3 covers 17 residues. DNA of the CDR3: TGCGCCGGCAGCTTGGATCCGGGGTCAAACTCTGGAAACACCATATATTTT. Translation: CAGSLDPGSNSGNTIYF.

Points on this clone: Other DNA sequences in the sample encode the same CDR3. The CDR3 DNA sequence: TGTGCCAGCAGTCTTACTGGATCCTACGAGCAGTACTTC. It translates to CASSLTGSYEQYF. This chain joins TRBV27 and TRBJ2-7; D uncertain. In germline, CDR1 is MNHEY, CDR2 SMNVEV (reference sequence). Trimming removed 5 bases at V and 1 base at J, with 9 bases between. The CDR3 is made up of 13 amino acids.